The 14 T cell receptor beta chains listed next were all sequenced from one sample in a study of cytomegalovirus exposure and HLA in healthy donors. The PCR was carried out with 60 Vbeta primers and 13 Jbeta primers. The data were produced by immunoSEQ multiplex PCR, yet TCRdb's version contains in-frame clones alone and is incomplete. This listing includes 150,000 or so clones. Specimen: PBMCs. The receptors come from a woman in her forties or fifties in good health and CMV-seronegative.

The chain combines TRBV7-2 with TRBJ2-7, with 11 positions matching TRBD2. The germline gives CDR1 SGHTA, CDR2 FQGNSA. This CDR3 region has 15 residues. The V and J ends lost 3 bases and 1 base, in that order; junction bases with no gene match: 2. CDR3 sequence (DNA): TGTGCCAGCAGCTTTAGACTAGCGGGATCCTACGAGCAGTACTTC. Its protein product is CASSFRLAGSYEQYF.

The J gene is TRBJ2-3, the V gene TRBV9; D gene uncertain. The CDR3 is made up of 16 amino acids. CDR1 is SGDLS and CDR2 is YYNGEE in the germline V gene. The V end was cut by 0 bases, the J end by 5 bases, with 16 bases between. CDR3 sequence (DNA): TGTGCCAGCAGCGTAGGATATGAAAGGAGTGGAGATACGCAGTATTTT. Protein: CASSVGYERSGDTQYF.

The rearrangement joins TRBV28 to TRBJ1-5; the D gene is possibly TRBD1 (6 bases). The germline V gene encodes CDR1 MDHEN and CDR2 SYDVKM. This CDR3 is 15 amino acids long. V gave up 5 bases and J gave up 2 bases, with 13 bases separating them. CDR3 bases: TGTGCCAGCAGTCTCCGGGACATAGGCAATCAGCCCCAGCATTTT. This sequence encodes CASSLRDIGNQPQHF.

The rearrangement joins TRBV4-3 to TRBJ2-5, with TRBD2 matching over 7 bases. The V gene end was trimmed by 3 bases and the J gene end by 4 bases; junction bases not matched to a gene: 5. CDR1 is LGHNA and CDR2 is YSLEER in the germline V gene. The CDR3 runs 14 residues. The CDR3 sequence is CASSQTSIGETQYF. Written as DNA, the CDR3 is TGCGCCAGCAGCCAGACTAGCATCGGAGAGACCCAGTACTTC.

The chain carries TRBV5-5 and TRBJ2-7; TRBD1 aligns across 7 bases. CDR1 and CDR2 (germline): SGHKS, YYEKEE (reference sequence). V lost 3 bases to trimming and J lost 0 bases; unmatched junction nucleotides: 6. This CDR3 spans 15 amino acids. The CDR3 nucleotides read TGTGCCAGCAGCTCCCGGGACAGTTCCTCCTACGAGCAGTACTTC. This translates into CASSSRDSSSYEQYF.

The chain combines TRBV5-4 with TRBJ2-5, with a possible D match to TRBD2 (5 bases). Trimming cost V 1 base and J 5 bases, with 15 bases left between them. Germline values: CDR1 SGHNT, CDR2 YYREEE (reference sequence). This CDR3 is 15 amino acids long. The CDR3 sequence: CASSLSAARGETQYF. The DNA for the CDR3 is TGTGCCAGCAGCTTGTCAGCGGCACGAGGGGAGACCCAGTACTTC.

The chain uses TRBV9 and TRBJ1-1; TRBD1 might be the D (5 bases). The CDR3 sequence is 14 residues long. The V gene's germline CDR1 is SGDLS and CDR2 YYNGEE. Trimming shortened V by 0 bases and J by 1 base, and 7 bases separated the two germline ends. CDR3 loop: CASSVEQANTEAFF. The CDR3 DNA sequence: TGTGCCAGCAGCGTAGAACAGGCGAACACTGAAGCTTTCTTT.

V and J are TRBV5-1 and TRBJ1-2, with D possibly TRBD1 on 6 matching bases. CDR1 SGHRS and CDR2 YFSETQ come from the germline V gene. The CDR3 totals 16 residues. The V end lost 4 bases, the J end lost 1 base, and 17 bases lay between the germline ends. CDR3: CASSPGGDKFNYGYTF. CDR3 nucleotides: TGCGCCAGCAGCCCCGGGGGGGACAAGTTTAACTATGGCTACACCTTC.

The genes are TRBV28 and TRBJ2-3; TRBD2 matches 8 bases. The CDR3 contains 14 residues. Germline V gives CDR1 MDHEN, CDR2 SYDVKM. V dropped 10 bases and J dropped 5; count of bases not matched to a gene: 11. The CDR3 coding sequence is TGTGCCACCTTCCTAGCGGGCGAGAAAGATACGCAGTATTTT. Amino acids: CATFLAGEKDTQYF.

V gene TRBV19 combines with J gene TRBJ1-2; no clear D. The CDR3 loop spans 13 amino acids. Trimming pared 5 bases from V and 4 bases from J, leaving 11 bases between. Looked up from germline, CDR1 is LNHDA and CDR2 is SQIVND (reference sequence). The CDR3 nucleotides are TGTGCCAGTAGTGTTGGAGTTCTCTATGGCTACACCTTC. Translated: CASSVGVLYGYTF.

DNA for the CDR3: TGCGCCAGCAGATCGGGACAGCACCAAGAGACCCAGTACTTC. It yields the protein CASRSGQHQETQYF. The chain recombines TRBV5-1 with TRBJ2-5; the match to TRBD1 covers 7 bases. V was clipped by 5 bases and J by 0 bases; unmatched bases: 4. Germline V CDR1 and CDR2: SGHRS, YFSETQ. The length of the CDR3 is 14 residues.

The rearrangement joins TRBV11-2 to TRBJ2-3, with D perhaps matching TRBD2 (6 bases). The CDR3 totals 15 residues. Trimming cost V 5 bases and J 5 bases, with 17 bases left between them. CDR1 and CDR2 from the germline V gene are SGHAT and FQNNGV. CDR3 residues: CASSPQRRAIDTQYF. CDR3 nucleotide sequence: TGTGCCAGCAGCCCCCAGCGGAGGGCCATAGATACGCAGTATTTT.

The CDR3: CASTPRMTATYEQYF. The DNA of the CDR3 is TGTGCCAGCACCCCCAGGATGACAGCTACCTACGAGCAGTACTTC. The rearrangement joins TRBV6-1 to TRBJ2-7, with a possible D match to TRBD1 (5 bases). Germline CDR1 and CDR2: MNHNS and SASEGT. The CDR3 covers 15 residues. Deletions cut 7 bases from V and 2 bases from J, with 18 bases between.

The rearrangement uses TRBV7-3 and TRBJ2-2, with TRBD1 as a possible D gene (6 bases). This CDR3 has 15 residues. The germline V gene has CDR1 SGHTA and CDR2 FQGTGA. The ends were cut back, 5 bases at V and 4 bases at J, with 14 bases in the middle. Here the CDR3 DNA reads TGTGCCAGCAGCCCGCCCGGGACAACCACCGGGGAGCTGTTTTTT. Translated: CASSPPGTTTGELFF.